These T cell receptor beta chains were read from a single sample in a study of blood T cell repertoires in COVID-19. Generated by immunoSEQ multiplex PCR, the TCRdb table keeps only in-frame clones and is missing some. The sample has some 300,000 clones; approximately 86% are singletons. Specimen: peripheral blood. Receptors originate from an older woman with COVID-19, enrolled during active disease. Each CDR3 is given with its conserved first and last residue. D genes are given only for firm matches. Only some rows state a clone size, as once, few, many or a class for expanded clones.

CASTISQSNTEAFF	TGTGCCAGCACTATATCACAGTCAAACACTGAAGCTTTCTTT	TRBJ1-1	-	TRBV6-7	-
CASSLQGGYEQYF	TGCGCCAGCAGCTTGCAGGGAGGGTACGAGCAGTACTTC	TRBJ2-7	-	TRBV5-1	TRBD2
CASSLRLGGNEQFF	TGCGCCAGCAGCCTACGACTAGGAGGGAATGAGCAGTTCTTC	TRBJ2-1	-	TRBV5-1	-
CASSRYREPSYEQYF	TGTGCCAGTAGTAGGTACCGGGAACCGAGCTACGAGCAGTACTTC	TRBJ2-7	-	TRBV19	-
CASSFSTGGTGELFF	TGTGCCAGCAGTTTTTCGACAGGGGGCACCGGGGAGCTGTTTTTT	TRBJ2-2	few	TRBV28	TRBD1
CALQSGQGSNQPQHF	TGTGCCCTACAATCGGGACAGGGGAGCAATCAGCCCCAGCATTTT	TRBJ1-5	few	TRBV27	TRBD1
CASSEERQGTQPQHF	TGTGCCAGCAGTGAAGAGCGTCAGGGCACTCAGCCCCAGCATTTT	TRBJ1-5	-	TRBV6-1	-
CASSFTPGTQAFF	TGTGCCAGCAGTTTCACTCCGGGAACACAGGCTTTCTTT	TRBJ1-1	-	TRBV2	-
CASSGQGTTGNTIYF	TGTGCCAGCTCGGGACAGGGAACCACTGGAAACACCATATATTTT	TRBJ1-3	few	TRBV18	TRBD1
CASSGSIQGAKGYTF	TGTGCCAGCAGCGGATCGATACAGGGGGCTAAGGGCTACACCTTC	TRBJ1-2	-	TRBV3-1/TRBV3-2	TRBD1
CASSYTGNPEAFF	TGTGCCAGCAGCTATACAGGGAACCCTGAAGCTTTCTTT	TRBJ1-1	few	TRBV6-5	-
CASSRAPRGATGNTIYF	TGTGCCAGCAGCCGAGCCCCCCGGGGGGCTACTGGAAACACCATATATTTT	TRBJ1-3	-	TRBV5-5	-
CASSVAGGGSTGELFF	TGTGCCAGCAGCGTAGCTGGCGGGGGGAGCACCGGGGAGCTGTTTTTT	TRBJ2-2	-	TRBV9	TRBD2
CASSLTQDTQYF	TGTGCCAGCAGCCTAACACAAGATACGCAGTATTTT	TRBJ2-3	-	TRBV7-8	-
CASSLAVGGAGGAFF	TGTGCCAGCAGCTTGGCCGTTGGGGGGGCAGGCGGAGCTTTCTTT	TRBJ1-1	-	TRBV7-2	-
CASSDRVSYEQYF	TGTGCCAGCAGTGACAGGGTTTCCTACGAGCAGTACTTC	TRBJ2-7	-	TRBV6-1	-
CASSIAGQETQYF	TGTGCCAGTAGTATCGCGGGACAAGAGACCCAGTACTTC	TRBJ2-5	-	TRBV19	-
CASSQGTGGEETQYF	TGTGCCAGCAGCCAAGGGACAGGGGGCGAAGAGACCCAGTACTTC	TRBJ2-5	-	TRBV3-1/TRBV3-2	TRBD1
CASSTSAQGRGYGYTF	TGTGCCAGTAGTACTTCCGCACAGGGCCGAGGCTATGGCTACACCTTC	TRBJ1-2	-	TRBV19	-
CASSLTGVEGYTF	TGTGCCAGCAGCCTGACAGGGGTGGAGGGCTACACCTTC	TRBJ1-2	once	TRBV5-4	TRBD1
CALKVGAGTDTQYF	TGTGCCCTAAAGGTAGGGGCCGGCACAGATACGCAGTATTTT	TRBJ2-3	-	TRBV10-3	-
CASSPQSTGLNQPQHF	TGTGCCAGCTCACCTCAATCGACAGGGTTGAATCAGCCCCAGCATTTT	TRBJ1-5	-	TRBV18	TRBD1
CASSLVRDREDGYTF	TGTGCCAGCAGTTTAGTCCGGGACAGGGAAGATGGCTACACCTTC	TRBJ1-2	-	TRBV27	TRBD1
CASSWRGQGFSGANVLTF	TGTGCCAGCAGCTGGCGCGGACAGGGCTTCTCTGGGGCCAACGTCCTGACTTTC	TRBJ2-6	-	TRBV27	TRBD1
CASSEDGQGTGELFF	TGCGCCAGCAGTGAAGATGGGCAGGGGACCGGGGAGCTGTTTTTT	TRBJ2-2	once	TRBV10-1	-
CASSLPQGAEAFF	TGTGCCAGCAGCCTCCCCCAGGGGGCAGAAGCTTTCTTT	TRBJ1-1	-	TRBV7-9	TRBD1
CASSLRAEGVETQYF	TGCGCCAGCAGCTTGAGGGCAGAAGGGGTAGAGACCCAGTACTTC	TRBJ2-5	-	TRBV5-1	-
CASRPTGYEQYF	TGTGCCAGCAGACCTACAGGCTACGAGCAGTACTTC	TRBJ2-7	-	TRBV5-8	-
CASSFGTSGEQFF	TGTGCCAGCAGTTTTGGGACTAGCGGGGAGCAGTTCTTC	TRBJ2-1	-	TRBV6-2/TRBV6-3	TRBD2
CASGRRSGGAQETQYF	TGCGCCAGCGGAAGGCGTAGCGGGGGGGCCCAAGAGACCCAGTACTTC	TRBJ2-5	-	TRBV4-1	TRBD2
CASRQRASGGFIEQFF	TGTGCCAGCAGACAAAGGGCTAGCGGGGGTTTTATTGAGCAGTTCTTC	TRBJ2-1	-	TRBV7-2	TRBD2
CASSPGQGYQPQHF	TGTGCCAGCAGCCCCGGACAAGGATATCAGCCCCAGCATTTT	TRBJ1-5	-	TRBV5-6	-
CASSTGVSSGNTIYF	TGTGCCAGCAGTACAGGAGTAAGCTCTGGAAACACCATATATTTT	TRBJ1-3	once	TRBV6-5	-
CASSETYWTEAFF	TGTGCCAGCAGCGAAACCTATTGGACTGAAGCTTTCTTT	TRBJ1-1	-	TRBV5-6	-
CASSFRGTDGDTQYF	TGTGCCAGCAGTTTCCGGGGGACAGATGGAGATACGCAGTATTTT	TRBJ2-3	-	TRBV28	-
CASSPTGTGAYEQYF	TGTGCCAGCAGCCCAACCGGGACAGGAGCCTACGAGCAGTACTTC	TRBJ2-7	-	TRBV4-2	TRBD1
CASSFLRGGQGEQYF	TGTGCCAGCAGTTTCCTGCGGGGGGGCCAGGGCGAGCAGTACTTC	TRBJ2-7	few	TRBV6-6	TRBD2
CASSLGFHRGPETQYF	TGTGCCAGCAGCTTAGGTTTCCACAGGGGGCCGGAGACCCAGTACTTC	TRBJ2-5	-	TRBV11-2	TRBD1
CASSVGTDSYNEQFF	TGTGCCAGCAGCGTTGGGACAGATTCCTACAATGAGCAGTTCTTC	TRBJ2-1	-	TRBV3-1/TRBV3-2	TRBD1
CASRGLAEEQFF	TGTGCCAGCAGGGGACTAGCGGAAGAGCAGTTCTTC	TRBJ2-1	-	TRBV2	TRBD2
CASSYSRASTDTQYF	TGTGCCAGCAGTTACTCGCGTGCTAGCACAGATACGCAGTATTTT	TRBJ2-3	-	TRBV6-5	-
CASSQQGQETQYF	TGCGCCAGCAGCCAGCAGGGGCAAGAGACCCAGTACTTC	TRBJ2-5	-	TRBV4-1	-
CASSLVGATNEKLFF	TGCGCCAGCAGCTTGGTCGGGGCAACTAATGAAAAACTGTTTTTT	TRBJ1-4	-	TRBV5-1	-
CASSQQGSDSPLHF	TGTGCCAGCAGTCAACAGGGGTCCGATTCACCCCTCCACTTT	TRBJ1-6	-	TRBV9	TRBD1
CASSLAVGEAFF	TGTGCCAGCAGCTTAGCCGTCGGTGAAGCTTTCTTT	TRBJ1-1	few	TRBV7-9	-
CASSQSGGEGQPQHF	TGTGCCAGCAGCCAATCCGGAGGGGAGGGTCAGCCCCAGCATTTT	TRBJ1-5	-	TRBV3-1/TRBV3-2	-
CAISDEWANTEAFF	TGTGCCATCAGTGACGAGTGGGCGAACACTGAAGCTTTCTTT	TRBJ1-1	-	TRBV10-3	-
CASSLAGGEKLFF	TGTGCCAGCAGCTTAGCAGGGGGTGAAAAACTGTTTTTT	TRBJ1-4	-	TRBV11-2	TRBD1
CASSPGWVRTEAFF	TGTGCCAGCAGCCCCGGGTGGGTGCGCACTGAAGCTTTCTTT	TRBJ1-1	-	TRBV7-6	-
CASSLAGTQREAFF	TGTGCCAGCAGCTTGGCGGGGACACAGCGTGAAGCTTTCTTT	TRBJ1-1	-	TRBV5-4	-
CASSLTGEQPQHF	TGTGCCAGCAGCTTAACAGGGGAGCAGCCCCAGCATTTT	TRBJ1-5	-	TRBV7-6	TRBD1
CASSFGRQGVVGYTF	TGTGCCAGCAGTTTTGGGCGGCAGGGCGTAGTTGGCTACACCTTC	TRBJ1-2	-	TRBV27	-
CASSLSGGGTTDTQYF	TGTGCCAGCAGCTTAAGCGGCGGGGGGACCACAGATACGCAGTATTTT	TRBJ2-3	-	TRBV7-9	TRBD2
CASSSSTAHEQFF	TGTGCCAGCAGTTCCTCGACTGCCCATGAGCAGTTCTTC	TRBJ2-1	-	TRBV28	-
CASSLGLDRANTEAFF	TGTGCCAGCAGCCTGGGATTGGACAGGGCAAACACTGAAGCTTTCTTT	TRBJ1-1	-	TRBV7-9	TRBD1